The 32 T cell receptor beta chains below were found in one sample sequenced in a study of blood T cell repertoires in COVID-19. Sequencing used immunoSEQ multiplex PCR; TCRdb keeps in-frame clones, though not all of them. There are approximately 210,000 clones in the sample; just over 85% occur only once, and about 14% lies in the top ten. The specimen sequenced was PBMCs or T cells enriched from blood (not recorded which). These receptor sequences come from a woman between 50 and 59 years old with acute COVID-19.

The V call is TRBV18, the J call TRBJ2-7, with 7 bases that match TRBD1. The ends lost 6 bases at V and 0 bases at J; junction bases unmatched: 5. CDR3 length equals 14 residues. The germline CDR1 and CDR2 sequences are KGHSH and LQKENI. As DNA, the CDR3 is TGTGCCAGCTCGCCGGGACAGAGCTCCTACGAGCAGTACTTC. This codes for CASSPGQSSYEQYF.

A few counts support this clone. The J gene is TRBJ2-2, the V gene TRBV28; D gene ambiguous. The CDR3 is 13 residues long. Germline CDR1 reads MDHEN; CDR2 reads SYDVKM. V was trimmed by 8 bases and J by 1 base, leaving 8 bases between them. The DNA of the CDR3 is TGTGCCAGCCTGGCTTTGAACACCGGGGAGCTGTTTTTT. Its translation: CASLALNTGELFF.

This clone came up once. V and J are TRBV18 and TRBJ2-7, with 13 bases lining up with TRBD2. With V trimmed by 3 bases and J by 7 bases, 9 bases remained unmatched. CDR1 and CDR2 from the germline V gene are KGHSH and LQKENI. This CDR3 spans 16 amino acids. Here the CDR3 reads CASSPLRGLAGEEQYF. In DNA form, the CDR3 reads TGTGCCAGCTCACCTCTCCGAGGACTAGCGGGAGAAGAGCAGTACTTC. Drawing the rest from reference TRBV18 and TRBJ2-7, the complete variable domain is NAGVMQNPRHLVRRRGQEARLRCSPMKGHSHVYWYRQLPEEGLKFMVYLQKENIIDESGMPKERFSAEFPKEGPSILRIQQVVRGDSAAYFCASSPLRGLAGEEQYFGPGTRLTVT.

V gene TRBV27 combines with J gene TRBJ1-3; D unclear. This CDR3 spans 13 amino acids. Looked up from germline, CDR1 is MNHEY and CDR2 is SMNVEV (reference sequence). V shed 4 bases and J shed 1 base, with 5 bases lying between them. Written as DNA, the CDR3 is TGTGCCAGCAGTTCAGCGTCTGGAAACACCATATATTTT. It yields the protein CASSSASGNTIYF.

The chain links TRBV7-2 to TRBJ1-2, with D hard to call. Looked up from germline, CDR1 is SGHTA and CDR2 is FQGNSA. V was trimmed by 3 bases and J by 7 bases, leaving 15 bases between them. The CDR3 totals 14 residues. DNA of the CDR3: TGTGCCAGCAGCTTCGGGGTACGCTCCCCTGGCTACACCTTC. Residues: CASSFGVRSPGYTF.

The V and J genes are TRBV18 and TRBJ1-2; no clear D. This CDR3 is built from 15 residues. Trimming stripped 4 bases from V and 3 bases from J, with 15 bases between. The germline V gene encodes CDR1 KGHSH and CDR2 LQKENI. In nucleotides, the CDR3 is TGTGCCAGCTCACTTTCTGCCGCCCGAGACTATGGCTACACCTTC. It is translated as CASSLSAARDYGYTF.

The gene calls are TRBV28 and TRBJ1-2, with a possible D match to TRBD1 (6 bases). This CDR3 contains 12 residues. Germline assignment: CDR1 MDHEN and CDR2 SYDVKM. V dropped 10 bases and J dropped 8 bases, with 17 bases sitting between them. CDR3 in amino acids: CATVDSRRGYTF. The CDR3 DNA reads as TGTGCCACCGTGGACAGCCGTAGGGGCTACACCTTC.

This chain links TRBV18 with TRBJ2-5, with 16 bases that match TRBD2. The CDR3 sequence is 19 residues long. The V gene's germline CDR1 is KGHSH and CDR2 LQKENI. J gave up 4 bases and V 6 bases, and 14 bases lay outside the gene matches. The CDR3 coding sequence is TGTGCCAGCTCTATGGAAATACCGGGACTAGCGGGAGGGCGAGAGACCCAGTACTTC. This sequence encodes CASSMEIPGLAGGRETQYF.

The chain is built from TRBV27 and TRBJ2-7; TRBD1 matches 11 bases. This CDR3 comprises 15 residues. Germline loops: CDR1 MNHEY, CDR2 SMNVEV (reference sequence). After removal of 8 bases from V and 6 bases from J, the junction contained 12 bases not matched to a gene. CDR3 in DNA: TGTGCCAGCGACCCAGGACAGGGGGCAAGGGTCGAGCAGTACTTC. This codes for CASDPGQGARVEQYF.

The chain has TRBV7-9 and TRBJ1-1; D possibly corresponds to TRBD1 (6 bases). CDR3 length: 14 amino acids. Looked up from germline, CDR1 is SEHNR and CDR2 is FQNEAQ (reference sequence). Trimming cost V 5 bases and J 0 bases, with 10 bases left between them. CDR3 sequence reads: CASSGRGMNTEAFF. As DNA, the CDR3 is TGTGCCAGCAGCGGCAGGGGCATGAACACTGAAGCTTTCTTT.

The genes are TRBV21-1 and TRBJ1-5; the tabulated D call, TRBD1, remains unverified against the DNA. TRBV21-1 is listed as a pseudogene. The CDR3 runs 17 residues. The CDR3 sequence is CASSKVGTGLPDQPQHF. The CDR3, as DNA: TGTGCCAGCAGCAAAGTAGGGACAGGGTTGCCAGATCAGCCCCAGCATTTT.

The chain is built from TRBV28 and TRBJ1-2; TRBD1 matches at 7 bases. This CDR3 has 15 amino acids. The trim removed 6 bases at V and 1 base at J, leaving 8 bases unmatched. Germline loops: CDR1 MDHEN, CDR2 SYDVKM. CDR3 loop: CASSEQTGLNYGYTF. The CDR3 region has the DNA TGTGCCAGCAGCGAACAGACAGGGCTTAACTATGGCTACACCTTC.

The chain has TRBV24-1 and TRBJ1-2; D gene uncertain. The CDR3 contains 11 residues. With 3 bases removed from V and 5 bases from J, the gap between germline ends came to 3 bases. CDR1 is KGHDR and CDR2 is SFDVKD in the germline V gene. DNA of the CDR3: TGTGCCACCAGTGATCTTTATGGCTACACCTTC. Protein product: CATSDLYGYTF.

This chain joins TRBV7-3 and TRBJ2-3; no definite D call. With 1 base removed from V and 2 bases from J, the gap between germline ends came to 10 bases. Germline V gives CDR1 SGHTA, CDR2 FQGTGA. This CDR3 comprises 15 residues. The CDR3 here is CASSLNWAVTDTQYF. DNA of the CDR3: TGTGCCAGCAGCTTAAACTGGGCAGTCACAGATACGCAGTATTTT.

The V gene is TRBV19, the J gene TRBJ1-5; TRBD1 agrees at 9 bases. This CDR3 is built from 14 residues. V was pared by 4 bases and J by 4 bases, with 2 bases of the junction left unmatched. Germline V CDR1 and CDR2: LNHDA, SQIVND (reference sequence). CDR3 in DNA: TGTGCCAGTAGTACCGGACAGGGGAATCAGCCCCAGCATTTT. Its protein is CASSTGQGNQPQHF.

This chain joins TRBV11-3 and TRBJ2-1; D call uncertain. Germline values: CDR1 SGHNT, CDR2 YENEEA. V was clipped by 4 bases and J by 6 bases, with 10 bases between them. The CDR3 runs 13 residues. The CDR3 DNA is TGTGCCAGCAGCTCCATCCCCGGCAATGAGCAGTTCTTC. Residues: CASSSIPGNEQFF.

V is TRBV5-1 and J is TRBJ2-5; D is ambiguous. Trimming stripped 0 bases from V and 5 bases from J, with 5 bases between. The CDR3 is 12 amino acids. Germline loops: CDR1 SGHRS, CDR2 YFSETQ. The CDR3 spells CASSLDLETQYF. CDR3 DNA sequence: TGCGCCAGCAGCTTGGATCTTGAGACCCAGTACTTC.

The chain combines TRBV27 with TRBJ1-1; no firm D call. Germline assignment: CDR1 MNHEY and CDR2 SMNVEV (reference sequence). There are 13 residues in the CDR3. The V end was cut by 1 base, the J end by 6 bases, with 9 bases between. The CDR3 spells CASSLLGRPEAFF. The CDR3 nucleotides read TGTGCCAGCAGTTTATTGGGCAGGCCTGAAGCTTTCTTT.

This clone has only a few counts. One junction end does not reproduce the germline sequence, and a read error may be involved. The genes are TRBV7-7 and TRBJ2-1; 12 bases line up with TRBD2. Germline values: CDR1 SSHAT, CDR2 FNYEAQ (reference sequence). The CDR3 runs 15 residues. The CDR3 loop is CASSAWTSGIDEQFF. Written as DNA, the CDR3 is TGTGCTAGCAGCGCGTGGACTAGCGGGATTGATGAGCAGTTCTTC.

The chain has TRBV19 and TRBJ2-3; TRBD2 might be the D (5 bases). The ends were cut back, 2 bases at V and 3 bases at J, with 12 bases in the middle. The CDR3 length is 15 residues. CDR1 is LNHDA and CDR2 is SQIVND in the germline V gene (reference sequence). The CDR3 bases are TGTGCCAGTAGTATAATCGGCGGGCTTACAGATACGCAGTATTTT. Encoded protein: CASSIIGGLTDTQYF.

The rearrangement links TRBV18 to TRBJ2-7; a weak D match, TRBD2 (6 bases). V lost 2 bases and J 2 bases, leaving 13 bases between the germline ends. The CDR3 has 15 residues. Per the germline V gene, CDR1 is KGHSH and CDR2 is LQKENI. Here the CDR3 reads CASSPRQGLTYEQYF. Written as DNA, the CDR3 is TGTGCCAGCTCACCAAGGCAGGGACTTACCTACGAGCAGTACTTC.

The chain uses TRBV4-2 and TRBJ2-7; 12 bases match TRBD2. The CDR3 consists of 16 residues. Unmatched junction bases numbered 4, after V lost 4 bases and J lost 0 bases. CDR1 and CDR2 (germline): LGHNA, YNFKEQ. This chain's CDR3 is CASSRQTSGSSYEQYF. CDR3 in DNA: TGTGCCAGCAGCCGACAGACTAGCGGGAGCTCCTACGAGCAGTACTTC.

The genes are TRBV7-3 and TRBJ2-3, with 7 bases lining up with TRBD1. Germline CDR1 is SGHTA and CDR2 is FQGTGA. After removal of 2 bases from V and 0 bases from J, the junction contained 2 bases not matched to a gene. This CDR3 region has 15 residues. The CDR3: CASSLGTVSTDTQYF. The CDR3 DNA follows: TGTGCCAGCAGCTTAGGGACAGTAAGCACAGATACGCAGTATTTT.

The rearrangement uses TRBV28 and TRBJ1-2; 9 bases are a match to TRBD1. Germline CDR1 MDHEN, CDR2 SYDVKM. V lost 2 bases, J lost 4 bases, and 5 bases stayed unmatched. The CDR3 contains 15 residues. The CDR3 bases are TGTGCCAGCAGTTTAAGGGCGACAGGGGGCTATGGCTACACCTTC. Translating gives CASSLRATGGYGYTF.

The chain couples TRBV9 to TRBJ1-6; a possible D gene is TRBD1 (5 bases). The CDR3 is made up of 14 amino acids. Trimming removed 0 bases from V and 10 bases from J, with 11 bases in between. Looked up from germline, CDR1 is SGDLS and CDR2 is YYNGEE. CDR3 sequence (DNA): TGTGCCAGCAGCGTAGGAAGGGGAAGATCACCCCTCCACTTT. Translated, it gives CASSVGRGRSPLHF.

This clone was recorded only once. The V gene is TRBV28, the J gene TRBJ1-2; D is ambiguous. Germline V lookup: CDR1 MDHEN, CDR2 SYDVKM. The CDR3 sequence is 12 residues long. V was cut by 7 bases and J by 7 bases, with 13 bases left in between. Here the CDR3 DNA reads TGTGCCAGCACCCCGGCAGGTCGTGGCTACACCTTC. Encoded protein: CASTPAGRGYTF.

CDR3 region: CASSSSGVHEQYF. DNA for the CDR3: TGTGCCAGCAGCTCCAGCGGGGTCCACGAGCAGTACTTC. The chain couples TRBV11-2 to TRBJ2-7; 7 bases are shared with TRBD2. Germline CDR1 reads SGHAT; CDR2 reads FQNNGV. CDR3 length: 13 residues. V lost 4 bases and J lost 5; bases outside the gene matches: 5.

This sequence joins TRBV7-2 and TRBJ2-7, with TRBD2 matching 7 bases. The V segment lost 2 bases and the J segment 1 base; nucleotides outside the gene matches: 11. Germline V gene sequence: CDR1 SGHTA, CDR2 FQGNSA. The CDR3 runs to 17 residues. This CDR3 reads CASSLNRLAVGSYEQYF. The CDR3 nucleotides read TGTGCCAGCAGCTTAAATCGGCTAGCGGTAGGTTCCTACGAGCAGTACTTC.

The chain combines TRBV18 with TRBJ2-2, with TRBD2 as a possible D gene (7 bases). The CDR3 spans 16 residues. With 2 bases removed from V and 2 bases from J, the gap between germline ends came to 12 bases. Germline V lookup: CDR1 KGHSH, CDR2 LQKENI. CDR3 region: CASSPTGRGNTGELFF. The CDR3 region has the DNA TGTGCCAGCTCACCAACAGGGAGGGGTAACACCGGGGAGCTGTTTTTT.

The rearrangement joins TRBV5-1 to TRBJ2-7; D might be TRBD2 (5 bases). CDR1 is SGHRS, CDR2 YFSETQ, per germline. The CDR3 has 17 amino acids. Trimming took off 0 bases at V and 2 bases at J, with 18 bases between the two ends. The CDR3 protein is CASSLALEAIPTYEQYF. The CDR3 DNA sequence: TGCGCCAGCAGCTTGGCCTTGGAGGCCATCCCAACCTACGAGCAGTACTTC.

J is TRBJ1-2 and V is TRBV18; 11 nucleotides line up with TRBD1. Germline-derived CDR1 and CDR2 are KGHSH and LQKENI. The CDR3 spans 15 residues. J gave up 5 bases and V 5 bases, and 7 bases lay outside the gene matches. This CDR3 reads CASSTGQGAEYGYTF. CDR3 in DNA: TGTGCCAGCTCAACAGGACAGGGGGCCGAATATGGCTACACCTTC.

The CDR3, as DNA: TGTGCCAGCAGTTTAACACCAAACACTGAAGCTTTCTTT. Translation: CASSLTPNTEAFF. V and J are TRBV12-3 or TRBV12-4 and TRBJ1-1; the D is unclear. The CDR3 length is 13 residues. V dropped 2 bases and J dropped 2 bases, with 6 bases sitting between them.